A selection of T cell receptor beta chains follows, all from one sample in a study of regulatory T cells in long-lasting Graves disease. Each CDR3 protein is one row after TCRdb ran MiXCR on the multiplex PCR reads. The data contain under 450,000 distinct CDR3 sequences, 20% to 30% of them singletons. This sample comprised peripheral blood mononuclear cells (PBMCs), obtained when the disease was refractory, from a patient treated with antithyroid drugs. Receptor source: a female donor with Graves disease. The CDR3 runs from the conserved cysteine through the conserved F or W. Each record gives: D gene, clone size, J gene, V gene, CDR3 DNA, CDR3 protein. A D gene is named only where the DNA matches it firmly. The size of a clone is reported for some rows only, either as once, few or many, or as a class for expanded clones.

D gene: .
clone size: many
J gene: TRBJ2-7
V gene: TRBV15
CDR3 DNA: TGTGCCACCAGCAGAACCAGCTCCCTCTCCTACGAGCAGTACTTC
CDR3 protein: CATSRTSSLSYEQYF

D gene: TRBD2
clone size: .
J gene: TRBJ2-7
V gene: TRBV6-1
CDR3 DNA: TGTGCCAGCAGTACCGCATCGACTAGCTCTCCCTACGAGCAGTACTTC
CDR3 protein: CASSTASTSSPYEQYF

D gene: .
clone size: many
J gene: TRBJ1-1
V gene: TRBV2
CDR3 DNA: TGTGCCAGCAGGGGGGAGGCAGGAGCTGAAGCTTTCTTT
CDR3 protein: CASRGEAGAEAFF

D gene: .
clone size: few
J gene: TRBJ1-4
V gene: TRBV29-1
CDR3 DNA: TGCAGCGTTACCAGTGGCTGGTCGGGAAAACTGTTTTTT
CDR3 protein: CSVTSGWSGKLFF

D gene: .
clone size: few
J gene: TRBJ2-6
V gene: TRBV7-3
CDR3 DNA: TGTGCCAGCAGCTTATATCGCCACTCTGGGGCCAACGTCCTGACTTTC
CDR3 protein: CASSLYRHSGANVLTF

D gene: .
clone size: many
J gene: TRBJ2-5
V gene: TRBV7-2
CDR3 DNA: TGTGCCAGCAGCTTAGCAGGGGAGACCCAGTACTTC
CDR3 protein: CASSLAGETQYF

D gene: .
clone size: .
J gene: TRBJ2-7
V gene: TRBV27
CDR3 DNA: TGTGCCACCGCCTGGGGGGTTACCTACGAGCAGTACTTC
CDR3 protein: CATAWGVTYEQYF

D gene: TRBD1
clone size: few
J gene: TRBJ2-7
V gene: TRBV5-1
CDR3 DNA: TGCGCCAGCAGCCCCGGACAGGGCAGGCAGTACTTC
CDR3 protein: CASSPGQGRQYF

D gene: .
clone size: many
J gene: TRBJ2-6
V gene: TRBV28
CDR3 DNA: TGTGCCAGCAGTTTAGCGCTCTACCAGGGCGTCCTGACTTTC
CDR3 protein: CASSLALYQGVLTF

D gene: .
clone size: many
J gene: TRBJ1-2
V gene: TRBV3-1
CDR3 DNA: TGTGCCAGCAGCCAAGGTTCCGCTAACTATGGCTACACCTTC
CDR3 protein: CASSQGSANYGYTF

D gene: .
clone size: .
J gene: TRBJ1-2
V gene: TRBV4-2
CDR3 DNA: TGTGCCAGCAGCCAAGATGCGGTTTCTGGCTACACCTTC
CDR3 protein: CASSQDAVSGYTF

D gene: .
clone size: many
J gene: TRBJ2-5
V gene: TRBV19
CDR3 DNA: TGTGCCAGGTCGCAGACAGTTCAAGAGACCCAGTACTTC
CDR3 protein: CARSQTVQETQYF

D gene: .
clone size: few
J gene: TRBJ2-5
V gene: TRBV7-9
CDR3 DNA: TGTGCCAGCAGCTCGGCACCGGGGCAAGAGACCCAGTACTTC
CDR3 protein: CASSSAPGQETQYF

D gene: .
clone size: few
J gene: TRBJ2-5
V gene: TRBV19
CDR3 DNA: TGTGCCAGTAGGATAACAGGGCAAGAGACCCAGTACTTC
CDR3 protein: CASRITGQETQYF

D gene: .
clone size: many
J gene: TRBJ1-2
V gene: TRBV12-3/TRBV12-4
CDR3 DNA: TGTGCCAGCAGCCCGGGCAGGTCTGGAGGCTACACCTTC
CDR3 protein: CASSPGRSGGYTF

D gene: .
clone size: many
J gene: TRBJ2-7
V gene: TRBV29-1
CDR3 DNA: TGCAGCGTTGTACAGGCCTTGATGCAGTACTTC
CDR3 protein: CSVVQALMQYF

D gene: .
clone size: .
J gene: TRBJ2-7
V gene: TRBV15
CDR3 DNA: TGTGCCACCAGCACCCACAGGCGCGGCGAGCAGTACTTC
CDR3 protein: CATSTHRRGEQYF

D gene: .
clone size: many
J gene: TRBJ1-4
V gene: TRBV3-1
CDR3 DNA: TGTGCCAGCAGCCAAGGGGGGACATCCGGCGAACTGTTTTTT
CDR3 protein: CASSQGGTSGELFF

D gene: .
clone size: .
J gene: TRBJ1-1
V gene: TRBV7-9
CDR3 DNA: TGTGCCAGCAGCTTAGTACGTAGATTTGAGGACAGCGTTCGAAGGACTGAAGCTTTCTTT
CDR3 protein: CASSLVRRFEDSVRRTEAFF

D gene: .
clone size: .
J gene: TRBJ1-1
V gene: TRBV7-9
CDR3 DNA: TGTGCCAGCAGCTTAAGGTCCGGGTCGACTGAAGCTTTCTTT
CDR3 protein: CASSLRSGSTEAFF

D gene: TRBD2
clone size: few
J gene: TRBJ2-1
V gene: TRBV5-1
CDR3 DNA: TGCGCCAGCAGCTTGGGGACTAGCGGGAGTATCAATGAGCAGTTCTTC
CDR3 protein: CASSLGTSGSINEQFF

D gene: .
clone size: few
J gene: TRBJ1-1
V gene: TRBV20-1
CDR3 DNA: TGCAGTGCTAGAGGACAAATTAGGACCACTGAAGCTTTCTTT
CDR3 protein: CSARGQIRTTEAFF

D gene: .
clone size: .
J gene: TRBJ2-6
V gene: TRBV14
CDR3 DNA: TGTGCCAGCAGCCAAGCTAAGAGCTCTGGGGCCAACGTCCTGACTTTC
CDR3 protein: CASSQAKSSGANVLTF

D gene: .
clone size: many
J gene: TRBJ2-6
V gene: TRBV28
CDR3 DNA: TGTGCCAGCAGTGGACTTTCGGTATCTGGGGCCAACGTCCTGACTTTC
CDR3 protein: CASSGLSVSGANVLTF

D gene: TRBD1
clone size: many
J gene: TRBJ2-7
V gene: TRBV30
CDR3 DNA: TGTGCCTGGAGTCCCCCAGGGGGAGCGCACGAGCAGTACTTC
CDR3 protein: CAWSPPGGAHEQYF

D gene: .
clone size: .
J gene: TRBJ1-5
V gene: TRBV6-1
CDR3 DNA: TGTGCCAGCAAGGTTTCCAGGGGAGATCAGCCCCAGCATTTT
CDR3 protein: CASKVSRGDQPQHF

D gene: .
clone size: many
J gene: TRBJ2-1
V gene: TRBV28
CDR3 DNA: TGTGCCAGCAGTTTATCCACCTTCCAGCAGTTCTTC
CDR3 protein: CASSLSTFQQFF